This is a list of T cell receptor beta chains from one sample in a study of cytomegalovirus exposure and HLA in healthy donors. Libraries were prepared by immunoSEQ multiplex PCR; TCRdb keeps only in-frame clonotypes and omits some of them. The table lists more than 150,000 clones, about 83% of them singletons, with 4.5% to 7.5% in the top ten. The sample consisted of PBMCs. Receptor source: a woman aged 25 to 39 in good health and CMV-seropositive. Both conserved end residues are part of each CDR3. A D gene is named only where the DNA matches it firmly. Size tells how often a clone was seen (once, few, many) or the class of an expanded clone, and some rows leave it out.

TRBJ2-3 | NA | TRBV6-4 | TRBD2 | TGTGCCAGCAGTGACTCCGGACTAGCCACAGATACGCAGTATTTT | CASSDSGLATDTQYF
TRBJ1-5 | NA | TRBV7-9 | NA | TGTGCCAGCAGCTTAGCGCAGGCGGGGGGCAATCAGCCCCAGCATTTT | CASSLAQAGGNQPQHF
TRBJ2-7 | NA | TRBV7-2 | NA | TGTGCCAGCAGCCTAGGCGTCGGGGAGCAGTACTTC | CASSLGVGEQYF
TRBJ2-2 | NA | TRBV2 | TRBD2 | TGTGCCAGCAGCCCGACTAGCGGGGCCGGGGAGCTGTTTTTT | CASSPTSGAGELFF
TRBJ2-3 | once | TRBV29-1 | NA | TGCAGCGTTGGAGGCAGGGCCGTGGATACGCAGTATTTT | CSVGGRAVDTQYF
TRBJ2-1 | few | TRBV9 | NA | TGTGCCAGCAGCCCGCGGGGTAGGAATGAGCAGTTCTTC | CASSPRGRNEQFF
TRBJ1-1 | NA | TRBV2 | NA | TGTGCCAGCAGTGAAGGGGACTGGGTCAGGCACACTGAAGCTTTCTTT | CASSEGDWVRHTEAFF
TRBJ2-7 | NA | TRBV27 | NA | TGTGCCAGCAGCACTCGTTATTATTACGAGCAGTACTTC | CASSTRYYYEQYF
TRBJ1-2 | NA | TRBV7-9 | NA | TGTTCCAGCAGCCCAAGGTCGTGGAGCCTCGGCGGCTACACCTTC | CSSSPRSWSLGGYTF
TRBJ1-5 | NA | TRBV10-3 | NA | TGTGCCCACGCCCCGGCAGGGAGCAATCAGCCCCAGCATTTT | CAHAPAGSNQPQHF
TRBJ2-3 | once | TRBV27 | NA | TGTGCCAGCAATAGCAGACAGGGCACAGATACGCAGTATTTT | CASNSRQGTDTQYF
TRBJ2-5 | NA | TRBV5-1 | TRBD1 | TGCGCCAGCGCTACCCGACAGGGGTTGTGGGAGACCCAGTACTTC | CASATRQGLWETQYF
TRBJ2-1 | NA | TRBV27 | NA | TGTGCCAGCAGACTTACCTGGGACACCCGAATCTACAATGAGCAGTTCTTC | CASRLTWDTRIYNEQFF
TRBJ2-5 | NA | TRBV11-2 | TRBD2 | TGTGCCAGCAGCGCTACTAGCGGGAGAATGGGTGCAGAGACCCAGTACTTC | CASSATSGRMGAETQYF
TRBJ1-5 | NA | TRBV6-1 | NA | TGTGCCAGCACCCAGGGGACTCAGCCCCAGCATTTT | CASTQGTQPQHF
TRBJ1-1 | NA | TRBV27 | NA | TGTGCCAGCAGCCTTAATTCCTGGACTTCAGAGGAGAACACTGAAGCTTTCTTT | CASSLNSWTSEENTEAFF
TRBJ2-7 | NA | TRBV2 | NA | TGTGCCAGCAGTGACCGGGACTCCGGGTTGGAGCAGTACTTC | CASSDRDSGLEQYF